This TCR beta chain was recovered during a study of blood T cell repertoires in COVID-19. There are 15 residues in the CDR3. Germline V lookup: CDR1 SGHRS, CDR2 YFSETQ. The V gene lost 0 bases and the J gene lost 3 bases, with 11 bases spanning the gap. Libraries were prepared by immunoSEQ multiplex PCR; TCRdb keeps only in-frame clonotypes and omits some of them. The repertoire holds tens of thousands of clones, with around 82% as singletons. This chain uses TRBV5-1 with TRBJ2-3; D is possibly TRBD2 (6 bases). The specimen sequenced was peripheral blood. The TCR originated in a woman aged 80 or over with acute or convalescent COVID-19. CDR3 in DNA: TGCGCCAGCAGCTTGGAGGCTCGGGGGACAGATACGCAGTATTTT. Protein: CASSLEARGTDTQYF.